This TCR beta chain originates from a study of tumor and adjacent non-tumor tissue in lung cancer. Study-wide results and caveats: Significantly higher TCR diversity was found in tumor than normal lung.

V trimming: 2 bases; J trimming: 3 bases; junction bases outside the gene matches: 3. The CDR3 is made up of 14 amino acids. CDR1 is GTSNPN, CDR2 SVGIG, per germline (reference sequence). Details on this clonotype: Its antigen is not known.

This sample's RNA came from whole unsorted tissue. A modified ARM-PCR protocol with three rounds of nested PCR amplified TCRbeta. MiXCR, applied by TCRdb to the multiplex PCR reads, yields one record per CDR3 protein. Of over 110,000 distinct CDR3 sequences in the sample, around 61% were seen once. The origin of this receptor is a man in his sixties with small cell lung cancer. Material for sequencing was lung tumor tissue. The chain combines TRBV30 with TRBJ1-1; 10 nucleotides agree with TRBD1. As DNA, the CDR3 is TGTGCCTGGAGTCAGGACAGGGGGGACACTGAAGCTTTCTTT. Translated: CAWSQDRGDTEAFF. Complete variable domain (other parts from reference TRBV30 and TRBJ1-1): SQTIHQWPATLVQPVGSPLSLECTVEGTSNPNLYWYRQAAGRGLQLLFYSVGIGQISSEVPQNLSASRPQDRQFILSSKKLLLSDSGFYLCAWSQDRGDTEAFFGQGTRLTVV.